The clone carrying this TCR beta chain appeared many times. Its specificity is unknown. Germline V gene lookup returns CDR1 DFQATT and CDR2 SNEGSKA (reference sequence). Trimming cost V 3 bases and J 2 bases, with 11 bases left between them. The length of the CDR3 is 14 residues. As for time point: patch test 2, 6 weeks after DPC sensitization. Treatment here: therapeutic diphenylcyclopropenone sensitization with weekly scalp DPC. This sample is drawn from a study of human T cells and chemical hapten exposure. Study-level results: Expanded TCRs were compared with controls, and the expanded TCRs formed significantly more large CDR3 similarity clusters.

During construction of the library, unique molecular identifiers were attached to individual cDNA molecules for quantitative, reproducible TCR counting. Using its own MiXCR run on the RACE reads, TCRdb lists one record per CDR3 protein. The table shows 100,000 or so distinct CDR3 sequences, with about 9.3% occurring only once. The clonotype comes from a woman between 40 and 55 years old with alopecia areata. Some clones in this sample may be carry-over from other donors' samples. Sequencing was performed on whole blood, taken in connection with sensitization to the hapten diphenylcyclopropenone (DPC). The chain couples TRBV20-1 to TRBJ1-3, with D uncertain. CDR3 amino acids: CSARARVAGNTIYF. In DNA, the CDR3 is TGCAGTGCTAGGGCGAGGGTGGCTGGAAACACCATATATTTT.